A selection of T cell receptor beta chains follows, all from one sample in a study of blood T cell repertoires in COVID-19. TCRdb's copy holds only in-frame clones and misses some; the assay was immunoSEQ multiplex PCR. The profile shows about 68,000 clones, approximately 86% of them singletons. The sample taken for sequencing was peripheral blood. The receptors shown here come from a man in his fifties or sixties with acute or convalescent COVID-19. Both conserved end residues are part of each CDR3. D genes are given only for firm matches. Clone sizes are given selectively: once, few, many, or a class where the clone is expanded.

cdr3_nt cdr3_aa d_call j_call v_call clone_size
TGTGCCAGCAGCACACCCGGTAGCGGGAGGAACAATGAGCAGTTCTTC CASSTPGSGRNNEQFF TRBD2 TRBJ2-1 TRBV9 .
TGTGCCAGCAGGGTTCAGAGGGGAAGGGGGAGCGGGATAGGAGAGACCCAGTACTTC CASRVQRGRGSGIGETQYF . TRBJ2-5 TRBV5-8 .
TGCGCCAGCAGCTCGGGACAGGGGGCATCACATGAGCAGTTCTTC CASSSGQGASHEQFF TRBD1 TRBJ2-1 TRBV5-1 .
TGTGCCAGCTCCCGGACAAAGGACAGCGAGCAGTACTTC CASSRTKDSEQYF . TRBJ2-7 TRBV18 .
TGTGCCATCAGTGAGTCCGTTGACAGGGGGCGAGGGGAGCTGTTTTTT CAISESVDRGRGELFF TRBD1 TRBJ2-2 TRBV10-3 once
TGTGCCAGCCGCGGAGGGAGCAGCTATGGCTACACCTTC CASRGGSSYGYTF . TRBJ1-2 TRBV12-3/TRBV12-4 .
TGTGCTAGTGGTTTGGTTTTCAACCCCCAACTAGCGGGAGCTTACGAGCAGTACTTC CASGLVFNPQLAGAYEQYF TRBD2 TRBJ2-7 TRBV12-5 .
TGTGCCAGCAGCGCAGGATCGTCGGGGTACGAGCAGTACTTC CASSAGSSGYEQYF . TRBJ2-7 TRBV7-9 once
TGTGCCAGCAGTTCATACCGCAGGGTAGGGCAGCCCCAGCATTTT CASSSYRRVGQPQHF . TRBJ1-5 TRBV28 .
TGTGCCAGCTCATTACGCCGGGACTTACGCAACTACGAGCAGTACTTC CASSLRRDLRNYEQYF . TRBJ2-7 TRBV2 .
TGTGCCATCGTGGCGGGACAGGACTCTAACTATGGCTACACCTTC CAIVAGQDSNYGYTF TRBD1 TRBJ1-2 TRBV10-3 .
TGTGCCAGCAGCTTTGTACCCGGGAGGTCGGGGGGGCAGTATTTT CASSFVPGRSGGQYF TRBD2 TRBJ2-3 TRBV7-9 .
TGTGCCAGCAGTTTAGTCCCCAGCTCCTATAATTCACCCCTCCACTTT CASSLVPSSYNSPLHF . TRBJ1-6 TRBV28 .
TGTGCCAGCAGTTCCGGACAGGGGGCCTACGAGCAGTACTTC CASSSGQGAYEQYF TRBD1 TRBJ2-7 TRBV6-5 .
TGTGCCAGCAGTGAGACGGTGGTTGAGGGAAGTCGAGCCCAGCATTTT CASSETVVEGSRAQHF . TRBJ1-5 TRBV6-1 few
TGTGCCAGCAGCCAAGATCTGAGGAGGGTGGAGACCCAGTACTTC CASSQDLRRVETQYF . TRBJ2-5 TRBV3-1/TRBV3-2 once
TGTGCCAGCAGCAAAGGGTGGCGGGGAACGAACACCGGGGAGCTGTTTTTT CASSKGWRGTNTGELFF . TRBJ2-2 TRBV21-1 .
TGTGCCATCAGTGGGGACAGGGGGAATGAAAAACTGTTTTTT CAISGDRGNEKLFF TRBD1 TRBJ1-4 TRBV10-3 few
TGTGCCAGCAGCCAAGATCCGGGGGGGCCCAATGAGCAGTTCTTC CASSQDPGGPNEQFF TRBD2 TRBJ2-1 TRBV4-2 .
TGTGCCAGCAGCTTAGCTAGGTTTTCGCTAGCGACCAAAAACATTCAGTACTTC CASSLARFSLATKNIQYF . TRBJ2-4 TRBV11-3 once
TGTGCCAGCAGCGACTATAGTGTCACAGATACGCAGTATTTT CASSDYSVTDTQYF . TRBJ2-3 TRBV5-6 .
TGTGCCAGCAGCCGGACAGGGGGCTTAACCGGGGAGCTGTTTTTT CASSRTGGLTGELFF TRBD1 TRBJ2-2 TRBV6-5 .
TGTGCCAGCAGCTTACGGGGTAGCGAATCCTACAATGAGCAGTTCTTC CASSLRGSESYNEQFF . TRBJ2-1 TRBV11-3 .
TGTGCCAGCACCGGGACTAGCGGTTCCTACGAGCAGTACTTC CASTGTSGSYEQYF TRBD2 TRBJ2-7 TRBV3-1/TRBV3-2 .
TGTGCCGCTTTTCCCCCGGGACAGACTTACGAGCAGTACTTC CAAFPPGQTYEQYF TRBD1 TRBJ2-7 TRBV5-5 .
TGTGCCAGCAGTCCCGCCGGACTAGCGGATAGCACAGATACGCAGTATTTT CASSPAGLADSTDTQYF TRBD2 TRBJ2-3 TRBV28 .
TGTGCCAGCAGCTTGATTGGGACTAGTGGGAGTGGAGAGCAGTTCTTC CASSLIGTSGSGEQFF TRBD2 TRBJ2-1 TRBV11-2 .
TGTGCCAGCAGCTTAGCGTTGGCGGGGAACACTGAAGCTTTCTTT CASSLALAGNTEAFF . TRBJ1-1 TRBV11-1 .
TGCGCCAGCAGCCAAGATCGAGCGGGGGCAGATACGCAGTATTTT CASSQDRAGADTQYF TRBD2 TRBJ2-3 TRBV4-1 .
TGTGCCAGCGCAGACTTGACAGCCGATGTAGCCCAGCATTTT CASADLTADVAQHF . TRBJ1-5 TRBV2 few
TGTGCCAGCATTGACAAAACTTCCTACGAGCAGTACTTC CASIDKTSYEQYF . TRBJ2-7 TRBV28 few
TGCAGCGGGGGGACAGGGGAGAACACTGAAGCTTTCTTT CSGGTGENTEAFF TRBD1 TRBJ1-1 TRBV29-1 few
TGCGCCAGCACTCCGGGACTAGCCGAGCAGTTCTTC CASTPGLAEQFF TRBD2 TRBJ2-1 TRBV10-2 few
TGCGCCAGCGGGCAGGGGAACACTGAAGCTTTCTTT CASGQGNTEAFF . TRBJ1-1 TRBV4-1 .
TGTGCCAGCAGCTTAACGGGGGGAGACACTGAAGCTTTCTTT CASSLTGGDTEAFF . TRBJ1-1 TRBV7-3 .
TGCGCCAGCAGCTTTACAAAGCCGGGGACTCTCTACAATGAGCAGTTCTTC CASSFTKPGTLYNEQFF . TRBJ2-1 TRBV5-1 .
TGTGCCAGCAGCTTAGTGGGGGGTGGTCAGCCCCAGCATTTT CASSLVGGGQPQHF . TRBJ1-5 TRBV7-9 .
TGTGCCAGCAGCTTTCCCGGGACAGGAGGGAACACTGAAGCTTTCTTT CASSFPGTGGNTEAFF TRBD1 TRBJ1-1 TRBV11-2 .
TGTGCCAGTAGCTTCCCCGCAGGGGGTACCTACGAGCAGTACTTC CASSFPAGGTYEQYF TRBD1 TRBJ2-7 TRBV19 .
TGCGCCAGCAGGGAGGGACAGATAAAAGATCTCTACGAGCAGTACTTC CASREGQIKDLYEQYF . TRBJ2-7 TRBV5-1 .
TGCGCCAGCAGCCAGGCCCCTATTCTAGCGGGGGGCTCCTACAATGAGCAGTTCTTC CASSQAPILAGGSYNEQFF TRBD2 TRBJ2-1 TRBV4-1 .
TGTGCCTGGGCTGGACAGGGAGATTCACCCCTCCACTTT CAWAGQGDSPLHF TRBD1 TRBJ1-6 TRBV30 .
TGTGCCAGCAGCTTCGGCAGGGATGGCTACACCTTC CASSFGRDGYTF . TRBJ1-2 TRBV5-4 .
TGTGCCAGCAGTCTCCGCGGGACAGGGTCATACAATGAGCAGTTCTTC CASSLRGTGSYNEQFF TRBD1 TRBJ2-1 TRBV27 .
TGCGCCAGCAGCCAAGATCGGGGTACTGAAGCTTTCTTT CASSQDRGTEAFF . TRBJ1-1 TRBV4-1 once
TGTGCCAGCAGCCTGGGAGGGCGGGAGCTGTTTTTT CASSLGGRELFF TRBD2 TRBJ2-2 TRBV11-2 .
TGTGCCTGGAGTCGGGGAGGCGCTCAGCCCCAGCATTTT CAWSRGGAQPQHF . TRBJ1-5 TRBV30 .
TGTGCCAGCGGCGGGACAGGCTTTGGTGGTCAGCCCCAGCATTTT CASGGTGFGGQPQHF TRBD1 TRBJ1-5 TRBV27 few
TGTGCCAGTAGTGAATTACCTAGGGGCTACACCTTC CASSELPRGYTF . TRBJ1-2 TRBV19 .
TGTGCCAGCAGTTACTCGGGCGGGAGATCCGGCTACGAGCAGTACTTC CASSYSGGRSGYEQYF TRBD2 TRBJ2-7 TRBV6-6 few
TGCGCCAGCAGTCAATCTTCCGGGGGGGGTCAGCCCCAGCATTTT CASSQSSGGGQPQHF . TRBJ1-5 TRBV23-1 .